Many counts were recorded for the clone carrying this T cell receptor beta chain. The V end lost 0 bases, the J end lost 4 bases, and 12 bases lay between the germline ends. This CDR3 is 16 amino acids long. Looked up from germline, CDR1 is MNHEY and CDR2 is SVGEGT. Amplification yielded TCR beta CDR3 regions, with RNA transcripts as the source. First-round RT-PCR with HTBI primers amplified the TCR CDR3 region. TCRdb redid the calling of the multiplex PCR reads with MiXCR, one entry per CDR3 protein. The sample consists of about 260,000 distinct CDR3 sequences, 15% to 20% of them appearing once. Ophthalmopathy patients all had a Clinical Activity Score of at least 3, a NOSPECS grade of at least 4 and disease under 3 months old. The source of the sample is a study of T cells in Graves' hyperthyroidism and ophthalmopathy.

V usage is TRBV6-2 or TRBV6-3 and J usage is TRBJ2-2; perhaps TRBD2 as D (6 bases). The TCR comes from a woman between 18 and 29 years old with Graves' ophthalmopathy. The sequencing sample was made of blood. CDR3 bases: TGTGCCAGCAGTTACTCCCCCCGGGGGAGCACCGGGGAGCTGTTTTTT. Protein product: CASSYSPRGSTGELFF.